A selection of T cell receptor beta chains follows, all from one sample in a study of identical twins. TCRdb analysed the 5' RACE reads with MiXCR anew, one entry per CDR3 protein. The sample has hundreds of thousands of distinct CDR3 sequences, 9% to 15% seen once. The data were also submitted as part of a second study, on yellow fever vaccine responses in identical twins.

Input material: PBMCs. The receptors come from a young woman in good health. The CDR3 runs from the conserved cysteine through the conserved F or W. A D gene is named only where the DNA matches it firmly. Part of the rows lack a size; the others show once, few, many or a class for expanded clones.

j_gene: TRBJ2-2
d_gene: .
v_gene: TRBV12-3/TRBV12-4
abundance: .
CDR3aa: CASSLLGANSGELFF
CDR3nt: TGTGCCAGCAGTTTACTGGGGGCAAATTCCGGGGAGCTGTTTTTT

j_gene: TRBJ2-1
d_gene: TRBD2
v_gene: TRBV11-2
abundance: few
CDR3aa: CASSLGLAGGLPYNEQFF
CDR3nt: TGTGCCAGCAGCTTAGGACTAGCGGGGGGACTCCCCTACAATGAGCAGTTCTTC

j_gene: TRBJ2-5
d_gene: .
v_gene: TRBV12-3/TRBV12-4
abundance: .
CDR3aa: CASTLTGAGETQYF
CDR3nt: TGTGCCAGCACCCTTACGGGGGCGGGTGAGACCCAGTACTTC

j_gene: TRBJ2-2
d_gene: .
v_gene: TRBV20-1
abundance: .
CDR3aa: CSARKGGPNTGELFF
CDR3nt: TGCAGTGCTAGAAAGGGGGGGCCGAACACCGGGGAGCTGTTTTTT

j_gene: TRBJ2-2
d_gene: TRBD2
v_gene: TRBV7-9
abundance: .
CDR3aa: CASRRLAGGPGELFF
CDR3nt: TGTGCCAGCAGGCGACTAGCGGGGGGGCCCGGGGAGCTGTTTTTT

j_gene: TRBJ2-3
d_gene: .
v_gene: TRBV7-9
abundance: many
CDR3aa: CASSLPSTDTQYF
CDR3nt: TGTGCCAGCAGTCTCCCTAGCACAGATACGCAGTATTTT

j_gene: TRBJ2-7
d_gene: .
v_gene: TRBV20-1
abundance: .
CDR3aa: CSARDLGTYEQYF
CDR3nt: TGCAGTGCTAGAGATTTGGGTACCTACGAGCAGTACTTC

j_gene: TRBJ2-3
d_gene: .
v_gene: TRBV6-5
abundance: .
CDR3aa: CASLAADTQYF
CDR3nt: TGTGCCAGCTTAGCAGCAGATACGCAGTATTTT

j_gene: TRBJ1-6
d_gene: .
v_gene: TRBV27
abundance: .
CDR3aa: CASSLRGSWGAGGNSPLHF
CDR3nt: TGTGCCAGCAGTTTAAGAGGGTCTTGGGGGGCAGGCGGGAATTCACCCCTCCACTTT

j_gene: TRBJ1-1
d_gene: .
v_gene: TRBV20-1
abundance: .
CDR3aa: CSARDSLAEAFF
CDR3nt: TGCAGTGCTAGAGATAGCTTAGCTGAAGCTTTCTTT

j_gene: TRBJ2-3
d_gene: .
v_gene: TRBV5-6
abundance: few
CDR3aa: CASSRSTGSDTQYF
CDR3nt: TGTGCCAGCAGTAGGAGTACAGGGTCAGATACGCAGTATTTT

j_gene: TRBJ2-3
d_gene: .
v_gene: TRBV7-9
abundance: many
CDR3aa: CASSLVSKRADTQYF
CDR3nt: TGTGCCAGCAGCTTAGTGAGCAAGAGGGCAGATACGCAGTATTTT

j_gene: TRBJ2-3
d_gene: TRBD2
v_gene: TRBV12-3/TRBV12-4
abundance: .
CDR3aa: CASSYFGTSGAKNTDTQYF
CDR3nt: TGTGCCAGCAGTTACTTCGGGACTAGCGGGGCGAAGAACACAGATACGCAGTATTTT

j_gene: TRBJ2-1
d_gene: TRBD2
v_gene: TRBV6-5
abundance: few
CDR3aa: CASSYTQRDELSF
CDR3nt: TGTGCCAGCAGTTACACCCAGCGGGACGAGCTCTCCTTC

j_gene: TRBJ2-4
d_gene: .
v_gene: TRBV6-1
abundance: .
CDR3aa: CASSPQGPLAKNIQYF
CDR3nt: TGTGCCAGCAGCCCCCAGGGACCTTTAGCCAAAAACATTCAGTACTTC

j_gene: TRBJ2-2
d_gene: TRBD1
v_gene: TRBV20-1
abundance: few
CDR3aa: CSASFQGVTGELFF
CDR3nt: TGCAGTGCTAGTTTTCAGGGGGTCACCGGGGAGCTGTTTTTT

j_gene: TRBJ2-1
d_gene: TRBD2
v_gene: TRBV20-1
abundance: few
CDR3aa: CSAGPTSVSEQFF
CDR3nt: TGCAGTGCTGGACCTACTAGCGTTTCTGAGCAGTTCTTC

j_gene: TRBJ2-2
d_gene: .
v_gene: TRBV18
abundance: .
CDR3aa: CASSRRGAGELFF
CDR3nt: TGTGCCAGCTCACGAAGGGGAGCCGGGGAGCTGTTTTTT

j_gene: TRBJ2-7
d_gene: .
v_gene: TRBV10-3
abundance: .
CDR3aa: CAISESRAPPHYEQYF
CDR3nt: TGTGCCATCAGTGAGTCGCGCGCACCACCTCACTACGAGCAGTACTTC

j_gene: TRBJ1-2
d_gene: .
v_gene: TRBV12-3/TRBV12-4
abundance: many
CDR3aa: CASSPRSQPGYGYTF
CDR3nt: TGTGCCAGCAGCCCCCGCTCCCAACCGGGCTATGGCTACACCTTC

j_gene: TRBJ2-3
d_gene: .
v_gene: TRBV24-1
abundance: few
CDR3aa: CATSRLGTDTQYF
CDR3nt: TGTGCCACCAGCCGCCTAGGCACAGATACGCAGTATTTT

j_gene: TRBJ1-1
d_gene: .
v_gene: TRBV5-1
abundance: few
CDR3aa: CASSLVGRENTEAFF
CDR3nt: TGCGCCAGCAGCTTGGTGGGCAGGGAGAACACTGAAGCTTTCTTT

j_gene: TRBJ1-1
d_gene: .
v_gene: TRBV3-1
abundance: few
CDR3aa: CASSQSTRLYTEAFF
CDR3nt: TGTGCCAGCAGCCAATCGACAAGGCTCTACACTGAAGCTTTCTTT

j_gene: TRBJ2-1
d_gene: .
v_gene: TRBV20-1
abundance: .
CDR3aa: CSAPGRRNEQFF
CDR3nt: TGCAGTGCTCCGGGACGGCGCAATGAGCAGTTCTTC

j_gene: TRBJ1-2
d_gene: .
v_gene: TRBV5-1
abundance: few
CDR3aa: CASSLDPGNYGYTF
CDR3nt: TGCGCCAGCAGCTTGGATCCTGGAAATTATGGCTACACCTTC

j_gene: TRBJ2-3
d_gene: .
v_gene: TRBV5-1
abundance: many
CDR3aa: CASSLAGGARDTQYF
CDR3nt: TGCGCCAGCAGCTTAGCAGGGGGGGCTAGAGATACGCAGTATTTT

j_gene: TRBJ1-2
d_gene: .
v_gene: TRBV5-1
abundance: .
CDR3aa: CASKDPANYGYTF
CDR3nt: TGCGCCAGCAAGGACCCAGCTAACTATGGCTACACCTTC

j_gene: TRBJ2-7
d_gene: .
v_gene: TRBV6-1
abundance: .
CDR3aa: CASRKGTVSSHEQYF
CDR3nt: TGTGCCAGCAGAAAGGGGACGGTCTCTTCCCACGAGCAGTACTTC

j_gene: TRBJ1-1
d_gene: .
v_gene: TRBV5-1
abundance: many
CDR3aa: CASSLGGREVNTEAFF
CDR3nt: TGCGCCAGCAGCTTGGGGGGACGGGAGGTGAACACTGAAGCTTTCTTT

j_gene: TRBJ2-3
d_gene: .
v_gene: TRBV29-1
abundance: once
CDR3aa: CSVEDHRGDTQYF
CDR3nt: TGCAGCGTTGAGGACCACCGGGGAGATACGCAGTATTTT

j_gene: TRBJ2-1
d_gene: .
v_gene: TRBV5-6
abundance: few
CDR3aa: CASSRRTVFYNEQFF
CDR3nt: TGTGCCAGCAGCCGGAGGACAGTATTTTACAATGAGCAGTTCTTC

j_gene: TRBJ2-3
d_gene: TRBD2
v_gene: TRBV28
abundance: .
CDR3aa: CASSFGGSHTDTQYF
CDR3nt: TGTGCCAGCAGTTTCGGCGGGAGTCACACAGATACGCAGTATTTT

j_gene: TRBJ1-1
d_gene: .
v_gene: TRBV4-1
abundance: few
CDR3aa: CASSQYGGTEAFF
CDR3nt: TGCGCCAGCAGCCAGTACGGAGGGACTGAAGCTTTCTTT

j_gene: TRBJ2-5
d_gene: .
v_gene: TRBV10-1
abundance: few
CDR3aa: CASSQRRTGETQYF
CDR3nt: TGCGCCAGCAGTCAACGGAGGACGGGGGAGACCCAGTACTTC

j_gene: TRBJ2-5
d_gene: .
v_gene: TRBV15
abundance: .
CDR3aa: CATSRAKSETQYF
CDR3nt: TGTGCCACCAGCAGGGCAAAATCGGAGACCCAGTACTTC

j_gene: TRBJ1-5
d_gene: TRBD1
v_gene: TRBV10-2
abundance: .
CDR3aa: CASSEPSSTGGDQPQHF
CDR3nt: TGCGCCAGCAGTGAGCCCTCCTCGACAGGGGGCGATCAGCCCCAGCATTTT

j_gene: TRBJ2-1
d_gene: TRBD1
v_gene: TRBV27
abundance: .
CDR3aa: CASSLWNRGEQFF
CDR3nt: TGTGCCAGCAGTTTATGGAACAGGGGTGAGCAGTTCTTC

j_gene: TRBJ2-1
d_gene: .
v_gene: TRBV29-1
abundance: .
CDR3aa: CSDSGLPYNEQFF
CDR3nt: TGCAGCGATTCCGGGTTACCCTACAATGAGCAGTTCTTC

j_gene: TRBJ2-7
d_gene: TRBD2
v_gene: TRBV25-1
abundance: .
CDR3aa: CASSEGTSGPFYEQYF
CDR3nt: TGTGCCAGCAGTGAAGGGACTAGCGGACCGTTCTACGAGCAGTACTTC

j_gene: TRBJ1-2
d_gene: .
v_gene: TRBV6-2/TRBV6-3
abundance: .
CDR3aa: CASSYGAWDITF
CDR3nt: TGTGCCAGCAGTTACGGGGCTTGGGACATCACCTTC

j_gene: TRBJ2-3
d_gene: TRBD2
v_gene: TRBV12-3/TRBV12-4
abundance: .
CDR3aa: CASSLLRGGADTQYF
CDR3nt: TGTGCCAGCAGTTTGTTGCGGGGGGGGGCAGATACGCAGTATTTT

j_gene: TRBJ2-7
d_gene: .
v_gene: TRBV12-3/TRBV12-4
abundance: many
CDR3aa: CASRLGHEQYF
CDR3nt: TGTGCCAGCAGGTTAGGCCACGAGCAGTACTTC

j_gene: TRBJ2-2
d_gene: TRBD2
v_gene: TRBV3-1
abundance: few
CDR3aa: CASSHGTSGRTGELFF
CDR3nt: TGTGCCAGCAGCCATGGGACTAGCGGGAGGACCGGGGAGCTGTTTTTT

j_gene: TRBJ1-1
d_gene: .
v_gene: TRBV12-3/TRBV12-4
abundance: many
CDR3aa: CASSLWGGTFF
CDR3nt: TGTGCCAGCAGTTTATGGGGTGGTACTTTCTTT

j_gene: TRBJ2-7
d_gene: TRBD1
v_gene: TRBV27
abundance: .
CDR3aa: CASSLGARRTGNRDEQYF
CDR3nt: TGTGCCAGCAGTCTGGGGGCCCGGCGGACAGGGAATCGCGACGAGCAGTACTTC

j_gene: TRBJ2-7
d_gene: TRBD2
v_gene: TRBV15
abundance: .
CDR3aa: CATSRDGRDEQYF
CDR3nt: TGTGCCACCAGCAGAGACGGGAGGGACGAGCAGTACTTC

j_gene: TRBJ2-3
d_gene: TRBD2
v_gene: TRBV7-2
abundance: .
CDR3aa: CASSFRGGGYVIDTQYF
CDR3nt: TGTGCCAGCAGCTTTAGGGGCGGGGGGTACGTCATAGATACGCAGTATTTT

j_gene: TRBJ2-5
d_gene: TRBD1
v_gene: TRBV7-9
abundance: .
CDR3aa: CASSFDRGHNQETQYF
CDR3nt: TGTGCCAGCAGCTTTGACAGGGGACACAACCAAGAGACCCAGTACTTC

j_gene: TRBJ2-1
d_gene: .
v_gene: TRBV24-1
abundance: many
CDR3aa: CATSDPRGVSSYNEQFF
CDR3nt: TGTGCCACCAGTGATCCAAGGGGGGTTAGCTCCTACAATGAGCAGTTCTTC

j_gene: TRBJ2-3
d_gene: TRBD2
v_gene: TRBV3-1
abundance: .
CDR3aa: CASSIAGGVQTQYF
CDR3nt: TGTGCCAGCAGCATTGCGGGAGGGGTACAAACGCAGTATTTT

j_gene: TRBJ2-7
d_gene: TRBD2
v_gene: TRBV5-1
abundance: few
CDR3aa: CASSTRTSGSQYEQYF
CDR3nt: TGCGCCAGCAGCACCCGGACTAGCGGGAGCCAATACGAGCAGTACTTC

j_gene: TRBJ2-1
d_gene: .
v_gene: TRBV7-2
abundance: .
CDR3aa: CASNLRGLLPEQFF
CDR3nt: TGTGCCAGCAACCTAAGGGGACTTCTCCCCGAGCAGTTCTTC

j_gene: TRBJ2-3
d_gene: .
v_gene: TRBV20-1
abundance: few
CDR3aa: CSAAMGPAVSTDTQYF
CDR3nt: TGCAGTGCTGCGATGGGGCCAGCCGTCAGCACAGATACGCAGTATTTT

j_gene: TRBJ2-7
d_gene: .
v_gene: TRBV9
abundance: .
CDR3aa: CASSVDTSQWYEQYF
CDR3nt: TGTGCCAGCAGCGTAGACACTAGCCAGTGGTACGAGCAGTACTTC

j_gene: TRBJ2-1
d_gene: .
v_gene: TRBV29-1
abundance: many
CDR3aa: CSVDTVGGRNYNEQFF
CDR3nt: TGCAGCGTTGACACGGTTGGGGGGCGAAACTACAATGAGCAGTTCTTC